This TCR beta chain was identified during a study of lymphopenia after photon versus proton radiotherapy (dated by TCRdb to the late 2010s). With respect to the entire study: The study compared the immunological effects of photon versus proton radiation therapy in patients with gastrointestinal tumors who developed high-grade lymphopenia. The cohort included roughly 18 patients with gastrointestinal tumors who developed lymphopenia after receiving either photon or proton therapy. The goal of the study was to characterize the differences between the two radiation modalities in how they affect the immune system.

The CDR3 has 12 amino acids, counting the end cysteine and phenylalanine. Only the CDR3 portion is preserved as DNA: 36 bases, with reading frame beginning at the first base. V is shortened by 5 bases, J by 5 bases, and the region joining them spans 8 bases. CDR1 and CDR2 are drawn from the germline V gene: SGHTA, FQGNSA. The sample holds a few counts of this clone. Its antigen target is currently unknown. No much larger clone is present one base from it, and per-base qualities are unavailable. Study-level results and caveats: The survival association was assessed only in patients who died, and better survival with proton therapy was presented by the authors as a possibility rather than a demonstrated result. After the lymphocyte count nadir, oligoclonal expansion, especially of CD8+ Temra cells, was observed in photon-treated repertoires, and the drop in diversity was driven by this expansion. Relative stability during treatment was observed in proton-treated patients, whereas loss of naive T cells and TCR diversity and gain of effector/memory populations were observed in photon-treated patients. Across the cohort, a larger post-nadir drop in TCR diversity was inversely correlated with overall survival time among patients who died.

The method was the immunoSEQ multiplex PCR assay. Alongside multiparametric flow cytometry, deep sequencing of rearranged TCR beta loci was used to profile the T cell repertoires. What TCRdb holds here is the immuneACCESS table cut down to in-frame rearrangements. Part of the clones is not present; checked against another copy, under half of the missing clones reflect an unresolved V gene, and the others are unexplained. This sample holds 75,000 to 95,000 clones; around 80% were observed only once. More than 1.2% of the sample comes from the top ten. The TCR was taken from a man between 60 and 75 years old with pancreatic cancer. The source material was peripheral blood, sampled from a patient treated with proton-based radiotherapy. This receptor chain uses TRBV7-2 and TRBJ2-3; the D gene lacks a confident call. The CDR3 sequence is CASSPPGDTQYF. In nucleotide form, the sequence is TGTGCCAGCAGCCCCCCAGGAGATACGCAGTATTTT.